Detailed here is one T cell receptor beta chain. Antigen: not known. V was cut by 0 bases and J by 0 bases, with 8 bases left in between. The V gene's germline CDR1 is SGHDN and CDR2 FVKESK. This CDR3 is built from 15 residues. The sample belongs to a study of human T cells and chemical hapten exposure. Study context: Sensitization applied 2% DPC to around 2 cm by around 2 cm of upper inner arm skin. Notes on the study in general: Counts of TCRs above 1 in 1000 frequency stayed unchanged with DPC sensitization. Versus controls, expanded TCRs had significantly more large CDR3 similarity clusters.

This sample's time point: pre-sensitization, week 0. Treatment defined: therapeutic diphenylcyclopropenone sensitization with weekly scalp DPC. TCRdb reanalysed the RACE reads using MiXCR and keeps one entry per CDR3 protein. Of tens of thousands of distinct CDR3 sequences detected, 11% appear once; the ten largest clones hold around 4.1%. Sequencing used whole blood, obtained in connection with sensitization to the hapten diphenylcyclopropenone (DPC). The TCR was taken from a woman in her thirties or forties with alopecia areata. Some clones in this sample may be carry-over from other donors' samples. V and J are TRBV14 and TRBJ1-1, with no clear D. The CDR3 coding sequence is TGTGCCAGCAGCCAAGAAAGAACTATGAACACTGAAGCTTTCTTT. It translates to CASSQERTMNTEAFF. The variable domain in full, with the rest retrieved from reference TRBV14 and TRBJ1-1, is EAGVTQFPSHSVIEKGQTVTLRCDPISGHDNLYWYRRVMGKEIKFLLHFVKESKQDESGMPNNRFLAERTGGTYSTLKVQPAELEDSGVYFCASSQERTMNTEAFFGQGTRLTVV.